These T cell receptor beta chains were read from a single sample in a study of T cell repertoires in cytomegalovirus infection. TCRdb used MiXCR to reprocess the reads, holding one entry per CDR3 protein. The sample lists about 830,000 distinct CDR3 sequences, approximately 29% occurring once. No cognate antigen is known for these TCRs. The source material was cultured CD8+ T cells from PBMCs, sampled from culture after CMV antigen stimulation. Every receptor here comes from a human donor in good health (CMV status not recorded). Some clones in this sample may be carry-over from other donors' samples. Each CDR3 is given with its conserved first and last residue. D genes are given only for firm matches. Clone size is stated in some rows and not others, as once, few, many or a class when expanded.

size	V	D	J	DNA	CDR3
once	TRBV6-8	.	TRBJ1-6	TGTGCCAGCAGCGAGGACGGAACGGCGAATTCACCCCTCCACTTT	CASSEDGTANSPLHF
.	TRBV3-1	.	TRBJ1-5	TGTGCCAGCAGCCTGGACAGAACCAATCAGCCCCAGCATTTT	CASSLDRTNQPQHF
.	TRBV6-2/TRBV6-3	.	TRBJ2-3	TGTGCCAGCAGTTACTCGAAGGGACTTCGCACAGATACGCAGTATTTT	CASSYSKGLRTDTQYF
many	TRBV28	.	TRBJ2-7	TGTGCCAGCAGTGACCGGGACAAGGGGCTCGGGGACGAGCAGTACTTC	CASSDRDKGLGDEQYF
.	TRBV27	.	TRBJ1-1	TGTGCCAGCAGTTCAGGAGTTGAAGCTTTCTTT	CASSSGVEAFF
.	TRBV20-1	.	TRBJ1-1	TGCAGCATCCGACGGGGGGGAGGAACTGAAGCTTTCTTT	CSIRRGGGTEAFF
many	TRBV7-9	.	TRBJ2-3	TGTGCCAGCAGCAGTTACACAGATACGCAGTATTTT	CASSSYTDTQYF
many	TRBV28	.	TRBJ1-1	TGTGCCAGCAGACCCGCGGGAATGGGGACTGAAGCTTTCTTT	CASRPAGMGTEAFF
few	TRBV28	.	TRBJ1-2	TGTGCCAGCAGTTTATTTTCCTTAAGTGGACATGGCTACACCTTC	CASSLFSLSGHGYTF
.	TRBV27	.	TRBJ1-2	TGTGCCAGCAGTTTATCGGGCTTCCTCTCCTATGGCTACACCTTC	CASSLSGFLSYGYTF
.	TRBV6-6	.	TRBJ1-6	TGTGCCAGCAAGGGCTCCTATAATTCACCCCTCCACTTT	CASKGSYNSPLHF
many	TRBV7-6	TRBD1	TRBJ2-5	TGTGCCAGCAGCACCTCAGACGAGGGCCCAGGGGGGACCCAGTACTTC	CASSTSDEGPGGTQYF
few	TRBV7-2	TRBD2	TRBJ2-1	TGTGCCAGCAGCTCCCCCGGGACTAGCGGCAATGAGCAGTTCTTC	CASSSPGTSGNEQFF
few	TRBV11-3	.	TRBJ1-4	TGTGCCAGCAGCTTAGATCGAGGGGACAAGGTACGGGAAAAACTGTTTTTT	CASSLDRGDKVREKLFF
.	TRBV6-6	.	TRBJ2-5	TGTGCCAGCAGTTCCTCTCAGCGCGGGGCGTCATGGACCCAGTACTTC	CASSSSQRGASWTQYF
few	TRBV6-5	.	TRBJ1-2	TGTGCCAGCAGTACCTCGGCTTTGAGTGGCTACACCTTC	CASSTSALSGYTF
.	TRBV4-1	.	TRBJ2-3	TGCGCCAGCAGCCAAGAGGCCCCAGTCTCGGAGGGAGCGACGCAGTATTTT	CASSQEAPVSEGATQYF
.	TRBV6-1	TRBD2	TRBJ2-3	TGTGCCAGCAGCCAGGGACTAGCGGATTACACAGATACGCAGTATTTT	CASSQGLADYTDTQYF
few	TRBV19	.	TRBJ2-2	TGTGCCAGTAGTGTCCGGGGGGCAGGGACCGGGGAGCTGTTTTTT	CASSVRGAGTGELFF
.	TRBV20-1	.	TRBJ2-4	TGCAGTGCCCTCCGGGGGTTGGAAAACATTCAGTACTTC	CSALRGLENIQYF
few	TRBV6-2/TRBV6-3	.	TRBJ1-1	TGTGCCAGCAGTCGACCTGGGGACATCGAGGAAGCTTTCTTT	CASSRPGDIEEAFF
.	TRBV7-2	.	TRBJ2-1	TGTGCCAGCAGCGAATCGGGTTGGGAGCAGTTCTTC	CASSESGWEQFF
.	TRBV6-2/TRBV6-3	.	TRBJ2-7	TGTGCCAGCAGTTACTCTGGGCACCCGAGAATTTACGAGCAGTACTTC	CASSYSGHPRIYEQYF
.	TRBV6-2/TRBV6-3	.	TRBJ2-1	TGTGCCAGCAGAGAGGGCATCAGCTACAATGAGCAGTTCTTC	CASREGISYNEQFF
few	TRBV12-3/TRBV12-4	.	TRBJ2-7	TGTGCCAGCAGCCGGGACGGGACGTCCTACGAGCAGTACTTC	CASSRDGTSYEQYF
few	TRBV20-1	TRBD2	TRBJ2-1	TGCAGTGGAGCGTCGGGGGGGCCATACAATGAGCAGTTCTTC	CSGASGGPYNEQFF
.	TRBV24-1	.	TRBJ2-1	TGTGCCACCAGTGATTTGGTACTTGACAATGAGCAGTTCTTC	CATSDLVLDNEQFF
once	TRBV9	TRBD1	TRBJ2-3	TGTGCCAGCAGCGGGGGACAGTTCCCCGAGACTAGCACAGATACGCAGTATTTT	CASSGGQFPETSTDTQYF
.	TRBV12-5	.	TRBJ2-2	TGTGCTAGTGGTTTCAAGGACAACACCGGGGAGCTGTTTTTT	CASGFKDNTGELFF
few	TRBV6-1	.	TRBJ2-3	TGTGCCAGCGAAAACGGGGAAAGAGATACGCAGTATTTT	CASENGERDTQYF
many	TRBV7-8	TRBD2	TRBJ2-7	TGTGCCAGCAGCTTAAGCCGCGGGGGGGCCCACGAGCAGTACTTC	CASSLSRGGAHEQYF